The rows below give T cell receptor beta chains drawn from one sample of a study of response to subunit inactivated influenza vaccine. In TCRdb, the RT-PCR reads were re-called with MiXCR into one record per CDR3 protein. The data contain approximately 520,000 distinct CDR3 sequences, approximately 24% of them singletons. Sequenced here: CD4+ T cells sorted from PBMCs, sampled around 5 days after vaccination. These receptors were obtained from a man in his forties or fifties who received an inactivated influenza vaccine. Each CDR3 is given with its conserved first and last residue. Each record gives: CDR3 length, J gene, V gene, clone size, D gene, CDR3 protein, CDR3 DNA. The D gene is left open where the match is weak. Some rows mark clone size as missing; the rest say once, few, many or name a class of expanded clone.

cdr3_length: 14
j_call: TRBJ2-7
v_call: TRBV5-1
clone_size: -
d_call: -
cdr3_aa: CASSLDRGGLEQYF
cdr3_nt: TGCGCCAGCAGCTTGGACAGGGGAGGGCTCGAGCAGTACTTC

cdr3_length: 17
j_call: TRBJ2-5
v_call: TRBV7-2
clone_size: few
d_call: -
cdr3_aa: CASSLGRGTLNGETQYF
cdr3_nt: TGTGCCAGCAGCTTAGGGCGGGGAACCCTGAATGGGGAGACCCAGTACTTC

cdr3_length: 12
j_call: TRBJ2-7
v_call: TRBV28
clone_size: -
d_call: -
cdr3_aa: CASTSTFYEQYF
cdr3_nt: TGTGCCAGCACTTCTACTTTCTACGAGCAGTACTTC

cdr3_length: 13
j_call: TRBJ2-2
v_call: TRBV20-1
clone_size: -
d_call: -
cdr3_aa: CSGRGSNTGELFF
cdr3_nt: TGCAGTGGGAGGGGGAGCAACACCGGGGAGCTGTTTTTT

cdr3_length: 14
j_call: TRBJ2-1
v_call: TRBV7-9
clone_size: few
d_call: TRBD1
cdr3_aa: CASSRTGGLNEQFF
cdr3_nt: TGTGCCAGCAGCCGGACAGGGGGCCTTAATGAGCAGTTCTTC

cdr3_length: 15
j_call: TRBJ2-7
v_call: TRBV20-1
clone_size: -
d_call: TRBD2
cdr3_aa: CSASGGTSDPYEQYF
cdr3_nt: TGCAGTGCTAGCGGTGGGACTAGCGATCCCTACGAGCAGTACTTC

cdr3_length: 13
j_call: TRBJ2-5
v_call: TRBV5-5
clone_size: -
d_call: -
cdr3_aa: CASSLAVRETQYF
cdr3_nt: TGTGCCAGCAGCTTGGCAGTGCGGGAGACCCAGTACTTC

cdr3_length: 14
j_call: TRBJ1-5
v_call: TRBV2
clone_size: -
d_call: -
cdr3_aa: CASSERTVNQPQHF
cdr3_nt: TGTGCCAGCAGTGAACGGACAGTCAATCAGCCCCAGCATTTT

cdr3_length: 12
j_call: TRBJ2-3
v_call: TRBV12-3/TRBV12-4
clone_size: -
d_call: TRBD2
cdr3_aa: CASSTPSGAQYF
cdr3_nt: TGTGCCAGCAGTACCCCTAGCGGGGCGCAGTATTTT

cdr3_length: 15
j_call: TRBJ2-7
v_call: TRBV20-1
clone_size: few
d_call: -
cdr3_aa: CSANRDLSSSYEQYF
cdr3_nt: TGCAGTGCTAACCGGGACTTATCGAGCTCCTACGAGCAGTACTTC

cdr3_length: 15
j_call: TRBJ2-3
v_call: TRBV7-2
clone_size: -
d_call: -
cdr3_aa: CASSRDGGSTDTQYF
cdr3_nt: TGTGCCAGCAGCAGAGACGGGGGCAGCACAGATACGCAGTATTTT

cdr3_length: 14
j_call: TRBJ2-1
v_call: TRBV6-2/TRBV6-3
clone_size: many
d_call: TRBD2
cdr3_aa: CASTPVAGVSEQFF
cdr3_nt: TGTGCCAGCACCCCAGTAGCGGGAGTTTCTGAGCAGTTCTTC

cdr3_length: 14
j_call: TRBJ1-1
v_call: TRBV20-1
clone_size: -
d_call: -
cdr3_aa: CSARRGHMNTEAFF
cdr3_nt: TGCAGTGCTAGAAGGGGACACATGAACACTGAAGCTTTCTTT

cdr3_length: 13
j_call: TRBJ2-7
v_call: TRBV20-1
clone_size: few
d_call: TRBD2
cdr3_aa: CSASGAGGYEQYF
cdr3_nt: TGCAGTGCTAGTGGAGCGGGGGGGTACGAGCAGTACTTC

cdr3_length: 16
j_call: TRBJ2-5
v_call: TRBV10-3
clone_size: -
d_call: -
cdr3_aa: CAISESGHRIQETQYF
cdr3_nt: TGTGCCATCAGTGAGTCGGGACACCGTATCCAAGAGACCCAGTACTTC

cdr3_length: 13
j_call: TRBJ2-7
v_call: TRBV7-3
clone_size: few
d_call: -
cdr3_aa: CASSLTGGTEQYF
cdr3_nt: TGTGCCAGCAGCTTAACGGGGGGGACAGAGCAGTACTTC

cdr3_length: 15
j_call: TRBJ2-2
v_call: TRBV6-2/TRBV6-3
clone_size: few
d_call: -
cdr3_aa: CASSYRGGRTGELFF
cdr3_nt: TGTGCCAGCAGTTATAGGGGAGGACGCACCGGGGAGCTGTTTTTT

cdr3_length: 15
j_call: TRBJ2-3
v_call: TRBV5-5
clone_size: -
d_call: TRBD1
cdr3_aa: CASSTRQGSRGTQYF
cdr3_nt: TGTGCCAGCAGCACTCGACAGGGTTCGAGAGGTACGCAGTATTTT

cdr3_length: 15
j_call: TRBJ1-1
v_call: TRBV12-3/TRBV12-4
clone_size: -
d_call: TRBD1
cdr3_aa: CASSSVTGANTEAFF
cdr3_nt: TGTGCCAGCAGTTCGGTGACAGGGGCGAACACTGAAGCTTTCTTT

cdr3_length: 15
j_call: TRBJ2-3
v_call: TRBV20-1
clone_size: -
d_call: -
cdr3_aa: CSAREGSRSTDTQYF
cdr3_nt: TGCAGTGCTAGAGAAGGGAGTAGGAGCACAGATACGCAGTATTTT

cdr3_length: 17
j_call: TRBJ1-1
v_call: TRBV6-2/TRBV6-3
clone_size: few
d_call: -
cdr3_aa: CASITGPRNVWNTEAFF
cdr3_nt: TGTGCCAGCATTACAGGGCCTCGAAATGTGTGGAACACTGAAGCTTTCTTT

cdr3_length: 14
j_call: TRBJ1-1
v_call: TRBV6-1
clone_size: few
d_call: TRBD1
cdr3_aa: CASVRDSMNTEAFF
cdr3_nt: TGTGCCAGCGTAAGGGACAGCATGAACACTGAAGCTTTCTTT

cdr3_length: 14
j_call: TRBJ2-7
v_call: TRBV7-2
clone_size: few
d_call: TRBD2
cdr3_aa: CASSFLAGDYEQYF
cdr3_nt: TGTGCCAGCAGCTTCCTAGCGGGAGACTACGAGCAGTACTTC

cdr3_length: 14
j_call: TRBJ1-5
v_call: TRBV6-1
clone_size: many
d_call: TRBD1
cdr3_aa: CASMGRGRIQPQHF
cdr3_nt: TGTGCCAGCATGGGCAGGGGGCGGATTCAGCCCCAGCATTTT

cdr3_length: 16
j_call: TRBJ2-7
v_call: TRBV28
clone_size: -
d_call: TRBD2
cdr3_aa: CASSISGTSGTYEQYF
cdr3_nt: TGTGCCAGCAGTATATCCGGGACTAGCGGGACTTACGAGCAGTACTTC

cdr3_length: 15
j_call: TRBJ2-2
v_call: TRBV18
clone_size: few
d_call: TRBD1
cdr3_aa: CASSSTGVNTGELFF
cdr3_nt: TGTGCCAGCTCATCGACAGGGGTAAACACCGGGGAGCTGTTTTTT

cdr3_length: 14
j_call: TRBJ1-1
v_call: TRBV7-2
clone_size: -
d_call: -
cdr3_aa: CASSLPTHRLGAFF
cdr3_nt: TGTGCCAGCAGCTTACCAACCCACAGATTGGGGGCTTTCTTT

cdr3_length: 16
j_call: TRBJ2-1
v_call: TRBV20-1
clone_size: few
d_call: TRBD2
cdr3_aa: CSAPDGLADTRDEQFF
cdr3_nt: TGCAGTGCCCCGGATGGACTAGCGGACACAAGGGATGAGCAGTTCTTC

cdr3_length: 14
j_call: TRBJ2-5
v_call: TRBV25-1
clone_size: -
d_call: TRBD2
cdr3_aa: CASSRGLAQETQYF
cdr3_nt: TGTGCCAGCAGTAGGGGACTAGCGCAAGAGACCCAGTACTTC

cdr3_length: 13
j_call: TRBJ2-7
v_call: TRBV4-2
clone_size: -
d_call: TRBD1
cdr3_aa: CASRGTGVDEQYF
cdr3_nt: TGTGCCTCCCGGGGGACAGGGGTCGACGAGCAGTACTTC

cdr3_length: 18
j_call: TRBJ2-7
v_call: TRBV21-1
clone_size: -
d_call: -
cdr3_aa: CASDFGGKGGSGTYEQYF
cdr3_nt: TGTGCCAGCGACTTCGGGGGCAAGGGAGGAAGCGGGACCTACGAGCAGTACTTC

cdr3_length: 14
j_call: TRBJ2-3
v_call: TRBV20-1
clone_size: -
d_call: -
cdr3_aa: CSARGWASTDTQYF
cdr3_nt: TGCAGTGCTAGGGGGTGGGCTAGCACAGATACGCAGTATTTT

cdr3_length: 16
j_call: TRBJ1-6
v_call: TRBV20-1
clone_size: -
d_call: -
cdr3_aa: CSARAATDLYNSPLHF
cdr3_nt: TGCAGTGCTAGAGCCGCAACCGATCTCTATAATTCACCCCTCCACTTT

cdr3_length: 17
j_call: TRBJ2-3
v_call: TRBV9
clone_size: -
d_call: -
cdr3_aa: CASSVAPGRLSTDTQYF
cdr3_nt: TGTGCCAGCAGCGTAGCTCCCGGGCGTCTTAGCACAGATACGCAGTATTTT

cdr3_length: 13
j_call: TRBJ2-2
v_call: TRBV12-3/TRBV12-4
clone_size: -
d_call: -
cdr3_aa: CASRPTGNGELFF
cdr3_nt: TGTGCCAGCAGACCTACAGGGAACGGGGAGCTGTTTTTT

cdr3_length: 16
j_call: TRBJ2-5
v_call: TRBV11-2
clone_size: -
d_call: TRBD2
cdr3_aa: CASSSTSGGFQETQYF
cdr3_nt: TGTGCCAGCAGCTCCACTAGCGGGGGGTTCCAAGAGACCCAGTACTTC

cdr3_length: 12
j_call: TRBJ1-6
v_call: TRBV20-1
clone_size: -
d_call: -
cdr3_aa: CSANRDNSPLHF
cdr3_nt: TGCAGTGCCAACAGAGATAATTCACCCCTCCACTTT

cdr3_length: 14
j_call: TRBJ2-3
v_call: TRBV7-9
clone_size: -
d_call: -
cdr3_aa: CASTQSIQGDTQYF
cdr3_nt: TGTGCCTCCACCCAAAGTATCCAGGGTGATACGCAGTATTTT

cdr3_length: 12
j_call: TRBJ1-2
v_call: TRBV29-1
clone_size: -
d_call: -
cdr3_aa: CSVSLEGYGYTF
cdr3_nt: TGCAGCGTTTCCCTCGAGGGGTATGGCTACACCTTC

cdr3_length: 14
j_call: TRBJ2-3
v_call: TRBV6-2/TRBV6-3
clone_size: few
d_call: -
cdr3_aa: CASTDAQGVDTQYF
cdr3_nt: TGTGCCAGCACCGACGCCCAGGGAGTAGATACGCAGTATTTT

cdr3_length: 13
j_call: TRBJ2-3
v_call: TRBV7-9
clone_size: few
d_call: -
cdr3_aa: CASSFDLTDTQYF
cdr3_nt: TGTGCCAGCAGCTTCGACCTTACAGATACGCAGTATTTT

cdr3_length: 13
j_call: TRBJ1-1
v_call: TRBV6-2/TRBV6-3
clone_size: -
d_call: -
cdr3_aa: CASSLTPRVEAFF
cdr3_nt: TGTGCCAGCAGTCTTACCCCCAGGGTTGAAGCTTTCTTT

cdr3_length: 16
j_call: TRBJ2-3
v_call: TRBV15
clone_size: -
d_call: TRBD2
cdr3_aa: CATSRATGGRTDTQYF
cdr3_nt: TGTGCCACCAGCAGAGCGACGGGAGGCCGCACAGATACGCAGTATTTT

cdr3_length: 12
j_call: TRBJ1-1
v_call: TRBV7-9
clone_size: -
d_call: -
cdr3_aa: CASNRGETEAFF
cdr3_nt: TGTGCCAGCAATCGGGGGGAGACTGAAGCTTTCTTT

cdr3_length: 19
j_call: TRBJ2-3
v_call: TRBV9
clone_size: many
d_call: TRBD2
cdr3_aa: CASSLTHGTSGRRTDTQYF
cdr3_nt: TGTGCCAGCAGCCTTACACATGGGACTAGCGGGAGAAGGACAGATACGCAGTATTTT

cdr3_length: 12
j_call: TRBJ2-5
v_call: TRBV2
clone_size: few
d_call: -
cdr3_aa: CASSPRRGTQYF
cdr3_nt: TGTGCCAGCAGTCCCAGAAGAGGGACCCAGTACTTC

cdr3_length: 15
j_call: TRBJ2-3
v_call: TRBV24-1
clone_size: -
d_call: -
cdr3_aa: CATSALRDLMDTQYF
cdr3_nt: TGTGCCACCAGTGCCCTCCGGGACCTCATGGATACGCAGTATTTT

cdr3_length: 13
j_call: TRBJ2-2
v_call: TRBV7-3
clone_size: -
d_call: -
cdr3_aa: CASSTGSRGELFF
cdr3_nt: TGTGCCAGCAGCACTGGGTCAAGGGGGGAGCTGTTTTTT